Presented here are 22 T cell receptor beta chains from one specimen sequenced in a study of metastatic and nonmetastatic thyroid tumors. MiXCR was used by TCRdb to re-call the PCR reads. This sample carries 9,900 or so clones, approximately 32% of them seen once, and the ten largest clones take nearly 5%. Patients had received no treatment of any kind before thyroid surgery. What was sequenced was tumor tissue. The receptors were sampled from a female donor with papillary thyroid cancer or a benign thyroid nodule (not recorded which). Some clones in this sample may be carry-over from other donors' samples.

In this sample, this clone turned up a few times. The chain uses TRBV28 and TRBJ2-5, with a possible D match to TRBD2 (5 bases). V shed 6 bases and J shed 3 bases, with 17 bases lying between them. Germline V gene data show CDR1 as MDHEN and CDR2 as SYDVKM. The CDR3 is 15 amino acids. The CDR3 region is CASRFGRELEETQYF. The CDR3 bases are TGTGCCAGCAGGTTCGGAAGGGAGCTTGAAGAGACCCAGTACTTC.

By frequency in the sample, this clone is medium-sized (0.01 to 0.1%). This chain uses TRBV20-1 with TRBJ1-4; D gene unclear. Germline CDR1 and CDR2: DFQATT and SNEGSKA (reference sequence). The V and J ends lost 1 base and 2 bases respectively, with 5 bases between them. This CDR3 is 13 amino acids long. CDR3 loop: CSARGPTNEKLFF. CDR3 DNA: TGCAGTGCTAGAGGACCGACTAATGAAAAACTGTTTTTT.

By share, this clone counts as medium-sized. This chain connects TRBV4-2 to TRBJ2-1; 8 nucleotides align to TRBD2. CDR3 length: 18 amino acids. The V segment lost 4 bases and the J segment 0 bases; nucleotides outside the gene matches: 11. Germline V gives CDR1 LGHNA, CDR2 YNFKEQ. The chain's CDR3 is CASSPGPLAGSSYNEQFF. The CDR3, as DNA: TGTGCCAGCAGCCCCGGACCCTTAGCGGGGAGCTCCTACAATGAGCAGTTCTTC.

This clone was detected once. The chain has TRBV18 and TRBJ2-2; TRBD1 might be the D (5 bases). This CDR3 region has 15 residues. The V end lost 1 base, the J end lost 0 bases, and 6 bases lay between the germline ends. Germline loops: CDR1 KGHSH, CDR2 LQKENI. CDR3 residues: CASSPRQSNTGELFF. The CDR3 region has the DNA TGTGCCAGCTCACCACGACAGTCGAACACCGGGGAGCTGTTTTTT.

This clone was seen a handful of times. A much larger clone differs from this one at a single base, so this may be a read error. V and J are TRBV19 and TRBJ2-3; D is perhaps TRBD1 or TRBD2 (5 bases each). Germline V gene data show CDR1 as LNHDA and CDR2 as SQIVND (reference sequence). The CDR3 runs to 14 residues. The CDR3 DNA reads TGTGCCAGTAGTTGGGGGTGGAGCACAGGTACGCAGTATTTT. It yields the protein CASSWGWSTGTQYF.

This clone appeared a few times. The chain links TRBV24-1 to TRBJ1-2; 10 nucleotides line up with TRBD1. The CDR3 is 15 residues long. V was clipped by 4 bases and J by 6 bases; unmatched bases: 7. The germline CDR1 and CDR2 sequences are KGHDR and SFDVKD. CDR3 loop: CATSDRDRGSDGYTF. For the CDR3, the DNA is TGTGCCACCAGTGACCGGGACAGGGGATCGGATGGCTACACCTTC.

This chain joins TRBV20-1 and TRBJ2-2, with 9 bases matching TRBD2. Germline CDR1 reads DFQATT; CDR2 reads SNEGSKA (reference sequence). V was pared by 1 base and J by 3 bases, with 0 bases of the junction left unmatched. This CDR3 comprises 14 residues. CDR3 sequence (DNA): TGCAGTGCTAGAGGACTAGCGGACACCGGGGAGCTGTTTTTT. Protein product: CSARGLADTGELFF.

This clone was seen only a few times. This chain joins TRBV4-3 and TRBJ2-7; D is ambiguous. V shed 4 bases and J shed 7 bases, with 17 bases lying between them. The CDR3 runs 14 residues. The germline V gene encodes CDR1 LGHNA and CDR2 YSLEER. CDR3: CASSLTTHGREQYF. The DNA for the CDR3 is TGCGCCAGCAGCCTTACTACCCACGGGCGGGAGCAGTACTTC.

The J gene is TRBJ2-7, the V gene TRBV20-1, with 11 bases lining up with TRBD2. V shed 6 bases, J shed 5 bases, and the junction held 12 bases outside the gene matches. Germline CDR1 and CDR2: DFQATT and SNEGSKA (reference sequence). The CDR3 is 15 amino acids. The CDR3 is CSAQGTSGRFDEQYF. CDR3 DNA: TGCAGTGCCCAAGGTACTAGCGGGAGATTCGACGAGCAGTACTTC.

This clone has more than one count but fewer than ten. The V gene is TRBV28, the J gene TRBJ1-1, with D unresolved. CDR1 and CDR2 from the germline V gene are MDHEN and SYDVKM. The CDR3 length is 13 residues. The ends were cut back, 4 bases at V and 2 bases at J, with 8 bases in the middle. The CDR3 loop reads CASSSDKNTEAFF. The DNA for the CDR3 is TGTGCCAGCAGTTCCGACAAAAACACTGAAGCTTTCTTT.

This clone was seen more than once but under ten times. V gene TRBV2 combines with J gene TRBJ2-7; 9 bases align to TRBD1. The CDR3 runs 14 residues. The germline V gene encodes CDR1 SNHLY and CDR2 FYNNEI. V was pared by 4 bases and J by 6 bases, with 7 bases of the junction left unmatched. The CDR3 bases are TGTGCCAGCAGTGCGTTGGACAGGGGAGTCGAGCAGTACTTC. The encoded protein is CASSALDRGVEQYF. The complete variable domain, with remaining parts taken from reference TRBV2 and TRBJ2-7, reads EPEVTQTPSHQVTQMGQEVILRCVPISNHLYFYWYRQILGQKVEFLVSFYNNEISEKSEIFDDQFSVERPDGSNFTLKIRSTKLEDSAMYFCASSALDRGVEQYFGPGTRLTVT.

This clone was detected only a few times. The V call is TRBV6-1, the J call TRBJ2-1; D uncertain. Germline lookup yields CDR1 MNHNS and CDR2 SASEGT. This CDR3 is built from 17 residues. V was trimmed by 4 bases and J by 8 bases, leaving 24 bases between them. CDR3 coding DNA: TGTGCCAGCAGTGCCTCACGAGTGGGGTTAACGCGCTATGAGCAGTTCTTC. It translates to CASSASRVGLTRYEQFF.

With respect to this clone: An end of the junction differs from the germline gene, which may be a read error. This chain joins TRBV19 and TRBJ2-7; D possibly corresponds to TRBD1 (5 bases). Germline V gives CDR1 LNHDA, CDR2 SQIVND (reference sequence). The CDR3 sequence is 16 residues long. This CDR3 reads CASSPGHGQTHYEHYF. The CDR3 DNA reads TGTGCCAGTAGTCCCGGACATGGTCAAACCCACTACGAGCACTACTTC.

This clone ranks as medium-sized (0.01 to 0.1%). The chain is built from TRBV3-1 and TRBJ2-7; 8 positions agree with TRBD1. CDR3 length: 13 residues. With 4 bases clipped from V and 12 bases from J, the junction kept 11 bases outside the gene matches. Germline loops: CDR1 LGHDT, CDR2 YNNKEL (reference sequence). The CDR3, as DNA: TGTGCCAGCAGCCCCACCTTGACAGGGGTAAGGTACTTC. Protein: CASSPTLTGVRYF.

For this clone: The junction shows a germline mismatch at one end, possibly a read error. The rearrangement uses TRBV27 and TRBJ1-2; D perhaps matches TRBD1 (6 bases). Germline V gives CDR1 MNHEY, CDR2 SMNVEV (reference sequence). This CDR3 comprises 15 residues. The CDR3, as DNA: TGTGTCAGCAGTGACGGACAGTGTGCTAACTATGGCTACACCTTC. This encodes CVSSDGQCANYGYTF.

This clone was seen repeatedly, ten times or more. This chain uses TRBV19 with TRBJ1-4; tentatively, D is TRBD1 (6 bases). V was trimmed by 4 bases and J by 5 bases, leaving 14 bases between them. Looked up from germline, CDR1 is LNHDA and CDR2 is SQIVND (reference sequence). CDR3 length: 15 residues. CDR3 in DNA: TGTGCCAGTAGTACTCGGGACACCTGGAATGAAAAACTGTTTTTT. This encodes CASSTRDTWNEKLFF.

In its sample, this clone is medium-sized. This CDR3 is CASSQAGFFYNEQFF. DNA of the CDR3: TGCGCCAGCAGCCAAGCGGGATTTTTTTACAATGAGCAGTTCTTC. This chain links TRBV4-1 with TRBJ2-1; D is possibly TRBD2 (5 bases). The V end lost 1 base, the J end lost 4 bases, and 11 bases lay between the germline ends. Germline CDR1 and CDR2: MGHRA and YSYEKL. CDR3 length: 15 residues.

Sample share makes this clone medium-sized. The CDR3 nucleotides read TGTGCCAGCAGTAAGGAACCGGGACTAGCGGGAGGGCCGTCAGAGACCCAGTACTTC. Its translation is CASSKEPGLAGGPSETQYF. The V and J genes are TRBV6-1 and TRBJ2-5; 16 nucleotides line up with TRBD2. After removal of 5 bases from V and 4 bases from J, the junction contained 13 bases not matched to a gene. The germline V gene encodes CDR1 MNHNS and CDR2 SASEGT. The CDR3 covers 19 residues.

The chain combines TRBV20-1 with TRBJ2-5; TRBD2 matches 10 bases. This CDR3 is built from 17 residues. Germline loops: CDR1 DFQATT, CDR2 SNEGSKA (reference sequence). V lost 2 bases to trimming and J lost 3 bases; unmatched junction nucleotides: 12. CDR3 nucleotides: TGCAGTGCTAGACGTATCGCTAGCGGGGGAGAAAAAGAGACCCAGTACTTC. Translating gives CSARRIASGGEKETQYF.

This sequence joins TRBV7-2 and TRBJ2-1, with unresolved D. V shed 3 bases and J shed 9 bases, with 6 bases lying between them. Germline assignment: CDR1 SGHTA and CDR2 FQGNSA. This CDR3 has 11 amino acids. The CDR3 sequence: CASSFQFEQFF. In nucleotides, the CDR3 is TGTGCCAGCAGCTTTCAGTTTGAGCAGTTCTTC.

This clone is medium-sized within its sample. The chain employs TRBV6-1 and TRBJ2-3; 10 bases agree with TRBD2. The CDR3 is 16 amino acids. Germline V lookup: CDR1 MNHNS, CDR2 SASEGT. V trimming: 4 bases; J trimming: 3 bases; junction bases outside the gene matches: 7. The CDR3 loop reads CASSVSSGSRTDTQYF. Written as DNA, the CDR3 is TGTGCCAGCAGTGTGTCTAGCGGGAGTAGGACAGATACGCAGTATTTT.

The sample holds a few counts of this clone. The rearrangement joins TRBV6-2 or TRBV6-3 to TRBJ2-7, with 7 bases identical to TRBD1. Per germline, CDR1 MNHEY and CDR2 SVGEGT. The CDR3 has 14 amino acids. The V segment lost 2 bases and the J segment 2 bases; nucleotides outside the gene matches: 3. The CDR3 nucleotides read TGTGCCAGCAGTTACGGACAGGCGCCCTACGAGCAGTACTTC. This sequence encodes CASSYGQAPYEQYF.